A single sample is the source of the 5 T cell receptor beta chains below, sequenced in a study of regulatory T cells in long-lasting Graves disease. Relying on iRepertoire HTBI primers and Arm-PCR of CDR3 regions, the team built TCR beta libraries. TCRdb re-called the multiplex PCR reads through MiXCR, storing one row per CDR3 protein. The table lists roughly 420,000 distinct CDR3 sequences, 12% to 15% of them singletons, with approximately 15% in the top ten. Time point: newly diagnosed GD, antithyroid drugs for less than 3 months. With RNA extracted from PBMCs as input, the TCR library was made. The data also belong to a second study, concerning T cells in Graves' hyperthyroidism and ophthalmopathy.

Sequencing was performed on peripheral blood mononuclear cells (PBMCs), taken at new diagnosis, from a patient treated with antithyroid drugs. The source is a woman aged 45-65 years with Graves disease.

This clonotype was picked up a small number of times. The chain uses TRBV10-1 and TRBJ2-6; no firm D call. CDR1 is WNHNN, CDR2 SYGVQD, per germline (reference sequence). Trimming took 4 bases from V and 0 from J, leaving 4 bases between them. The CDR3 totals 14 residues. The CDR3 here is CASSAHSGANVLTF. CDR3 in DNA: TGCGCCAGCAGTGCCCACTCTGGGGCCAACGTCCTGACTTTC.

Many counts were recorded for this clonotype. V gene TRBV7-8 combines with J gene TRBJ2-2, with 7 bases that match TRBD2. The germline V gene encodes CDR1 SGHVS and CDR2 FQNEAQ. This CDR3 comprises 16 residues. Trimming cost V 5 bases and J 6 bases; bases outside gene matches: 12. The DNA for the CDR3 is TGTGCCAGCAGCCCCGATTTCTCGGCGGGAGCCGGGGAGCTGTTTTTT. Its protein product is CASSPDFSAGAGELFF.

This clonotype was counted many times. This chain uses TRBV7-9 with TRBJ2-7; a possible D gene is TRBD2 (6 bases). The CDR3 contains 13 residues. V was cut by 5 bases and J by 2 bases, with 10 bases left in between. Germline-derived CDR1 and CDR2 are SEHNR and FQNEAQ (reference sequence). CDR3 sequence (DNA): TGTGCCAGCAGCGCGCGGGACGCCTACGAGCAGTACTTC. Translating it yields CASSARDAYEQYF.

This clonotype was recorded at least ten times. The rearrangement joins TRBV9 to TRBJ1-4, with 9 bases matching TRBD1. The CDR3 runs to 14 residues. CDR1 is SGDLS, CDR2 YYNGEE, per germline. Trimming took 4 bases from V and 6 from J; bases not matched to a gene: 4. CDR3 sequence: CASSKWDRDEKLFF. In nucleotides, the CDR3 is TGTGCCAGCAGCAAATGGGACAGGGATGAAAAACTGTTTTTT.

This clonotype was seen at least ten times. The chain links TRBV5-1 to TRBJ2-5; a possible D gene is TRBD1 (6 bases). This CDR3 comprises 15 residues. V was trimmed by 0 bases and J by 5 bases, leaving 14 bases between them. CDR1 is SGHRS, CDR2 YFSETQ, per germline. The CDR3 bases are TGCGCCAGCAGCTTGGAGGGGGTGATCGGGGAGACCCAGTACTTC. Translation: CASSLEGVIGETQYF.